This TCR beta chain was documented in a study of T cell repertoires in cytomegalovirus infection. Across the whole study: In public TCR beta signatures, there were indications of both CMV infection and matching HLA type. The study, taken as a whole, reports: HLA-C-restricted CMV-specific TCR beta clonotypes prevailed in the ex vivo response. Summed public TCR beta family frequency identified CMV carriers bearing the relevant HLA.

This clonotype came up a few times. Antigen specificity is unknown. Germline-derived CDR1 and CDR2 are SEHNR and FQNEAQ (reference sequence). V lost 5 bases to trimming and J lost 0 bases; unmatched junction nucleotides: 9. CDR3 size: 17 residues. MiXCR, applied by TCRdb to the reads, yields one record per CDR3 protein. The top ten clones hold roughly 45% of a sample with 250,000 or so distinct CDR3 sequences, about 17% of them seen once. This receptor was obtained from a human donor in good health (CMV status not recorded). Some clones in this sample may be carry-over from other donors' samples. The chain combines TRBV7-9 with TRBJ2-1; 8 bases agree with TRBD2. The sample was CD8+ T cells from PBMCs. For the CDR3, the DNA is TGTGCCAGCAGCCCCCGGGGGCGGGGGGCCTCCTACAATGAGCAGTTCTTC. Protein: CASSPRGRGASYNEQFF.